A single sample is the source of the 23 T cell receptor beta chains below, sequenced in a study of response to subunit inactivated influenza vaccine. TCRdb called the RT-PCR reads again in MiXCR, with one record for every CDR3 protein. The sample includes a few hundred thousand distinct CDR3 sequences, around 15% of them seen just once. Sequenced here: PBMCs from blood, sampled 11 to 12 days after vaccination. The receptors stem from a man between 50 and 59 years old who received an inactivated influenza vaccine.

The chain carries TRBV6-2 or TRBV6-3 and TRBJ2-5; TRBD1 aligns across 7 bases. With 0 bases clipped from V and 2 bases from J, the junction kept 9 bases outside the gene matches. The germline V gene encodes CDR1 MNHEY and CDR2 SVGEGT. CDR3 length: 17 residues. The CDR3 spells CASSYSLGQTNQETQYF. The CDR3 DNA is TGTGCCAGCAGTTACTCGTTGGGACAGACCAATCAAGAGACCCAGTACTTC.

This clonotype was detected a few times. The J gene is TRBJ1-5, the V gene TRBV5-1, with D perhaps TRBD1 (5 bases). The CDR3 loop spans 16 amino acids. Trimming shortened V by 4 bases and J by 4 bases, and 18 bases separated the two germline ends. Germline assignment: CDR1 SGHRS and CDR2 YFSETQ. CDR3: CASSPLPTVGNQPQHF. Here the CDR3 DNA reads TGCGCCAGCAGCCCCTTGCCGACAGTGGGTAATCAGCCCCAGCATTTT.

This clonotype came up a few times. The DNA is omitted, as the CDR3 cannot be located on it reliably, and the CDR3 follows TCRdb's listing. The chain couples TRBV6-5 to TRBJ2-7; the table's D call TRBD1 went unverified against the DNA. CDR1 and CDR2 from the germline V gene are MNHEY and SVGAGI. The CDR3 is 14 residues long, counting both termini. CDR3 region: CASSTSDRGYEQYF.

This clonotype was counted a few times. The chain combines TRBV9 with TRBJ2-7; D unresolved. Germline V CDR1 and CDR2: SGDLS, YYNGEE. Trimming took off 0 bases at V and 4 bases at J, with 8 bases between the two ends. This CDR3 spans 13 amino acids. The CDR3 protein is CASSVGGRYEQYF. In DNA, the CDR3 is TGTGCCAGCAGCGTAGGAGGCCGGTACGAGCAGTACTTC.

This clonotype was seen more than once but under ten times. V usage is TRBV24-1 and J usage is TRBJ1-2; no definite D call. The germline V and J ends were trimmed by 4 bases and 1 base, with 9 bases remaining between them. CDR3 length: 14 amino acids. Germline assignment: CDR1 KGHDR and CDR2 SFDVKD. CDR3 in amino acids: CATSETPRNYGYTF. CDR3 in DNA: TGTGCCACCAGTGAAACTCCTCGTAACTATGGCTACACCTTC.

This clonotype occurred many times. V gene TRBV14 combines with J gene TRBJ2-7; 7 bases agree with TRBD1. Germline CDR1 reads SGHDN; CDR2 reads FVKESK. V gave up 4 bases and J gave up 0 bases; unmatched junction bases: 6. The CDR3 totals 15 residues. The chain's CDR3 is CASSPRTGSSYEQYF. The CDR3, as DNA: TGTGCCAGCAGCCCCCGGACAGGTAGCTCCTACGAGCAGTACTTC. Using reference TRBV14 and TRBJ2-7 for the parts outside the CDR3, the full variable domain is EAGVTQFPSHSVIEKGQTVTLRCDPISGHDNLYWYRRVMGKEIKFLLHFVKESKQDESGMPNNRFLAERTGGTYSTLKVQPAELEDSGVYFCASSPRTGSSYEQYFGPGTRLTVT.

A word on this clonotype: A read error may be the cause here, since a much bigger clone is one base away. The gene calls are TRBV29-1 and TRBJ2-7; D unclear. This CDR3 has 13 residues. Germline V CDR1 and CDR2: SQVTM, ANQGSEA. The CDR3 DNA reads TGCAGCGTTGAACATCTAGGGTCCTACGAGCAGAACTTC. This sequence encodes CSVEHLGSYEQNF.

The rearrangement joins TRBV10-3 to TRBJ2-5; 12 bases match TRBD2. CDR3 length: 16 residues. Trimming at V came to 6 bases and at J to 1 base, leaving 6 bases not matched to a gene. The V gene's germline CDR1 is ENHRY and CDR2 SYGVKD. The CDR3 nucleotides are TGTGCCATCAGCCAATGGACTAGCGGGGTCCAAGAGACCCAGTACTTC. This sequence encodes CAISQWTSGVQETQYF.

This clonotype was seen only a few times. This chain connects TRBV27 to TRBJ2-1; 8 bases map to TRBD2. V lost 2 bases and J lost 7; bases outside the gene matches: 13. Germline V CDR1 and CDR2: MNHEY, SMNVEV (reference sequence). This CDR3 contains 17 residues. The CDR3 is CASSLHRTAGAKNEQFF. In DNA, the CDR3 is TGTGCCAGCAGTTTACACCGGACAGCGGGAGCTAAAAATGAGCAGTTCTTC.

This clonotype has at least ten counts. The rearrangement uses TRBV29-1 and TRBJ2-1; TRBD1 agrees at 7 bases. The V gene's germline CDR1 is SQVTM and CDR2 ANQGSEA. Trimming cost V 2 bases and J 6 bases; bases outside gene matches: 4. The CDR3 has 13 residues. The CDR3 DNA reads TGCAGCGTTGAAAAGGGGGCAAGCAATGAGCAGTTCTTC. Its protein is CSVEKGASNEQFF.

The chain has TRBV20-1 and TRBJ2-3, with D maybe TRBD1 (7 bases). The CDR3 has 16 residues. From germline, CDR1 is DFQATT and CDR2 SNEGSKA (reference sequence). Trimming shortened V by 3 bases and J by 1 base, and 17 bases separated the two germline ends. The CDR3 DNA reads as TGCAGTGCTAGGCAAAGAGGGGGCGGGGGCACAGATACGCAGTATTTT. This translates into CSARQRGGGGTDTQYF.

This chain uses TRBV29-1 with TRBJ2-7; possibly TRBD1 for D (6 bases). This CDR3 has 14 amino acids. The germline gives CDR1 SQVTM, CDR2 ANQGSEA. V gave up 4 bases and J gave up 4 bases, with 17 bases separating them. DNA for the CDR3: TGCAGCGTTGCACCCAGGGGACCCAAATACGAGCAGTACTTC. Amino acid sequence: CSVAPRGPKYEQYF.

This clonotype was picked up a small number of times. V and J are TRBV20-1 and TRBJ2-1, with 7 bases aligning to TRBD2. V was pared by 3 bases and J by 0 bases, with 8 bases of the junction left unmatched. The CDR3 spans 16 residues. Germline CDR1 DFQATT, CDR2 SNEGSKA (reference sequence). This chain's CDR3 is CSARPSSGVSYNEQFF. The CDR3 DNA follows: TGCAGTGCTAGGCCGAGCAGCGGGGTCTCCTACAATGAGCAGTTCTTC.

This clonotype occurred many times. This sequence joins TRBV20-1 and TRBJ2-3, with TRBD2 as a possible D gene (6 bases). With 3 bases removed from V and 2 bases from J, the gap between germline ends came to 15 bases. The CDR3 contains 15 residues. The germline V gene encodes CDR1 DFQATT and CDR2 SNEGSKA (reference sequence). In DNA form, the CDR3 reads TGCAGTGCTAGTCGGCGGGACCCCATCACAGATACGCAGTATTTT. Residues: CSASRRDPITDTQYF.

This clonotype has just a few counts. This chain uses TRBV27 with TRBJ2-3; 9 bases fit TRBD2. Germline values: CDR1 MNHEY, CDR2 SMNVEV (reference sequence). This CDR3 has 15 residues. Trimming cost V 5 bases and J 9 bases; bases outside gene matches: 12. The CDR3 here is CASSKGGGALLTQYF. The CDR3 DNA reads as TGTGCCAGCAGTAAAGGCGGGGGGGCCCTATTGACGCAGTATTTT.

J is TRBJ2-7 and V is TRBV4-1; 8 bases align to TRBD1. The CDR3 contains 16 residues. With V trimmed by 1 base and J by 0 bases, 5 bases remained unmatched. Germline V CDR1 and CDR2: MGHRA, YSYEKL. DNA of the CDR3: TGCGCCAGCAGCCAAGTTTCGGGACAGGCCTCCTACGAGCAGTACTTC. This codes for CASSQVSGQASYEQYF.

The gene calls are TRBV27 and TRBJ1-2; 7 bases fit TRBD1. The CDR3 totals 15 residues. Germline V gene lookup returns CDR1 MNHEY and CDR2 SMNVEV (reference sequence). V was pared by 5 bases and J by 2 bases, with 8 bases of the junction left unmatched. As DNA, the CDR3 is TGTGCCAGCAGTACCCGACAGGGAGGGAACTATGGCTACACCTTC. It codes for CASSTRQGGNYGYTF.

The V gene is TRBV20-1, the J gene TRBJ2-1, with 9 bases that match TRBD2. J gave up 1 base and V 6 bases, and 22 bases lay outside the gene matches. Germline V lookup: CDR1 DFQATT, CDR2 SNEGSKA (reference sequence). The CDR3 runs to 20 residues. Here the CDR3 reads CSAPPPAGGPNYHSYNEQFF. The CDR3 DNA follows: TGCAGTGCGCCGCCCCCCGCGGGAGGGCCCAATTACCATTCCTACAATGAGCAGTTCTTC.

The sample holds a few counts of this clonotype. The V gene is TRBV29-1, the J gene TRBJ1-1; 7 positions match TRBD1. V shed 4 bases and J 0 bases; nucleotides not matched to a gene: 8. The CDR3 runs to 15 residues. Germline V lookup: CDR1 SQVTM, CDR2 ANQGSEA. The CDR3 DNA sequence: TGCAGCGTTGTGAGACAGGGTATCATGAACACTGAAGCTTTCTTT. The encoded protein is CSVVRQGIMNTEAFF.

V gene TRBV18 combines with J gene TRBJ2-1; the D is unclear. This CDR3 region has 14 residues. Looked up from germline, CDR1 is KGHSH and CDR2 is LQKENI. Deletions cut 0 bases from V and 6 bases from J, with 9 bases between. The CDR3 sequence is CASSPPTRPNEQFF. DNA of the CDR3: TGTGCCAGCTCACCACCGACTCGCCCCAATGAGCAGTTCTTC.

The rearrangement joins TRBV20-1 to TRBJ1-6; the match to TRBD1 covers 7 bases. With 3 bases clipped from V and 7 bases from J, the junction kept 6 bases outside the gene matches. This CDR3 is built from 14 residues. In germline, CDR1 is DFQATT, CDR2 SNEGSKA (reference sequence). CDR3 nucleotide sequence: TGCAGTGCTAGGCGGCAGGGGGACAATTCACCCCTCCACTTT. This translates into CSARRQGDNSPLHF.

The chain has TRBV20-1 and TRBJ2-1; 14 bases match TRBD2. Unmatched junction bases numbered 3, after V lost 5 bases and J lost 9 bases. Germline V lookup: CDR1 DFQATT, CDR2 SNEGSKA (reference sequence). CDR3 length: 13 amino acids. CDR3 DNA sequence: TGCAGTGCTCCGGGACTAGCGGGAGTTGAGCAGTTCTTC. This translates into CSAPGLAGVEQFF.

This clonotype was seen more than once but under ten times. J is TRBJ2-7 and V is TRBV11-2, with D hard to call. This CDR3 has 13 residues. The V end lost 1 base, the J end lost 4 bases, and 8 bases lay between the germline ends. Germline V CDR1 and CDR2: SGHAT, FQNNGV. This CDR3 reads CASSLVSEYEQYF. CDR3 sequence (DNA): TGTGCCAGCAGCTTAGTCTCGGAATACGAGCAGTACTTC.